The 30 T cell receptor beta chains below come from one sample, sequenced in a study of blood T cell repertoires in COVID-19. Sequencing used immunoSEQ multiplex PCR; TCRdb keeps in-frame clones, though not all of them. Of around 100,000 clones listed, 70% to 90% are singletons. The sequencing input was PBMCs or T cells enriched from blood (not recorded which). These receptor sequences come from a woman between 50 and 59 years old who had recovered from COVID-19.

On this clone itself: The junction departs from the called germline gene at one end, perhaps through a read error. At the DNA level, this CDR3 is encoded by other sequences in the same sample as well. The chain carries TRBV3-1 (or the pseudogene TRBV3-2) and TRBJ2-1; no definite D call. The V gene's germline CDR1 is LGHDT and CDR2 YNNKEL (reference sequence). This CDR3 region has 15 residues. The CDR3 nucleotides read TGTGCTAGCAGCCACGACGCTAGTACCCCGAATGAGCAGTTCTTC. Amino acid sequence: CASSHDASTPNEQFF.

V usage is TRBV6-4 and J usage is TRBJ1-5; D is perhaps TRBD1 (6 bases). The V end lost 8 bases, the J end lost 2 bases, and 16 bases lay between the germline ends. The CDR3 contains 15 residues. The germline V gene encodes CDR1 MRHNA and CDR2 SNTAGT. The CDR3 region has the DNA TGTGCCAGCCGCGGGGGGCGAGGGGGCAATCAGCCCCAGCATTTT. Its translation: CASRGGRGGNQPQHF.

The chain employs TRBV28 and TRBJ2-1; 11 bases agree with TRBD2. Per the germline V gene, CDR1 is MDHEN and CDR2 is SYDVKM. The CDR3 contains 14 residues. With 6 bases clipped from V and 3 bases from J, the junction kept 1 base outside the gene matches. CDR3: CASSGTSGYNEQFF. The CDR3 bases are TGTGCCAGCAGCGGGACTAGCGGCTACAATGAGCAGTTCTTC.

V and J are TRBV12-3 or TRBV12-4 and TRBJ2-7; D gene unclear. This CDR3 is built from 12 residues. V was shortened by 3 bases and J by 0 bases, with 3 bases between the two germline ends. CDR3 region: CASSFHSYEQYF. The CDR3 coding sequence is TGTGCCAGCAGTTTCCACTCCTACGAGCAGTACTTC.

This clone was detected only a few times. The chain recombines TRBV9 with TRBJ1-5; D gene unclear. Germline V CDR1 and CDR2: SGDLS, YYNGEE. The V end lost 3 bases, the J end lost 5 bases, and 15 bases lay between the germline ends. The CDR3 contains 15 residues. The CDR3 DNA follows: TGTGCCAGCAGCGGGGTAAACAGTGTCGATCAGCCCCAGCATTTT. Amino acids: CASSGVNSVDQPQHF.

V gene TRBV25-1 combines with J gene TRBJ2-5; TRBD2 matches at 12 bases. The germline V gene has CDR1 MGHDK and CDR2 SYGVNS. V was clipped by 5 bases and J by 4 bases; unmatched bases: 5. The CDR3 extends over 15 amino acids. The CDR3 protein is CASSSTSGRRETQYF. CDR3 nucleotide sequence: TGTGCCAGCAGTTCCACTAGCGGGAGGCGAGAGACCCAGTACTTC.

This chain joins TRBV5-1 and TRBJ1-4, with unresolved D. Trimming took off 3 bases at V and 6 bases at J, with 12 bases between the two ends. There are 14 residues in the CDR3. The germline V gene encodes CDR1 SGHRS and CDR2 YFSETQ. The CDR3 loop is CASSSGSRDEKLFF. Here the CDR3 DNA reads TGCGCCAGCAGCTCCGGGTCCCGGGATGAAAAACTGTTTTTT. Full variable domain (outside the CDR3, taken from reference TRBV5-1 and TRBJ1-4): KAGVTQTPRYLIKTRGQQVTLSCSPISGHRSVSWYQQTPGQGLQFLFEYFSETQRNKGNFPGRFSGRQFSNSRSEMNVSTLELGDSALYLCASSSGSRDEKLFFGSGTQLSVL.

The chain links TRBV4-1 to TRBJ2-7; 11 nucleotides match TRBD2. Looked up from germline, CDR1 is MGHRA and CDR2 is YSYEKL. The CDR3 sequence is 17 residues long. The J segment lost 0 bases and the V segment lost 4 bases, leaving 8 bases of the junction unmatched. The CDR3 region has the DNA TGCGCCAGCAGCCCACAGGTAGCGGGAGGGAGCTCCTACGAGCAGTACTTC. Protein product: CASSPQVAGGSSYEQYF.

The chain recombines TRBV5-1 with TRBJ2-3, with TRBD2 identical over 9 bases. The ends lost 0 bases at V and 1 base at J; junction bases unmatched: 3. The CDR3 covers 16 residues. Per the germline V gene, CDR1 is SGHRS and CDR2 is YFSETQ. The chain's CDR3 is CASSLGSSGGTDTQYF. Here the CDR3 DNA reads TGCGCCAGCAGCTTGGGGTCTAGCGGGGGCACAGATACGCAGTATTTT.

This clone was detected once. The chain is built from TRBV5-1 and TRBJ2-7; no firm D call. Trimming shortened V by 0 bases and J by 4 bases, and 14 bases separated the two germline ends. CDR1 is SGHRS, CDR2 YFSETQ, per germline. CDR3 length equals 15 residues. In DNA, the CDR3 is TGCGCCAGCAGCTTGGTGGCAAATACATTTTACGAGCAGTACTTC. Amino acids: CASSLVANTFYEQYF.

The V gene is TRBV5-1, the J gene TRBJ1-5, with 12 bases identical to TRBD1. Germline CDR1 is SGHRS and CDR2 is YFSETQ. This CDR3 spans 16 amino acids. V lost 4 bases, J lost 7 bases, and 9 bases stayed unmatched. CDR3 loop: CASSDGTGGEGQPQHF. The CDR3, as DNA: TGCGCCAGCAGCGACGGGACAGGGGGCGAGGGACAGCCCCAGCATTTT. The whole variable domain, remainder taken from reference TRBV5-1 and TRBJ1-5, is KAGVTQTPRYLIKTRGQQVTLSCSPISGHRSVSWYQQTPGQGLQFLFEYFSETQRNKGNFPGRFSGRQFSNSRSEMNVSTLELGDSALYLCASSDGTGGEGQPQHFGDGTRLSIL.

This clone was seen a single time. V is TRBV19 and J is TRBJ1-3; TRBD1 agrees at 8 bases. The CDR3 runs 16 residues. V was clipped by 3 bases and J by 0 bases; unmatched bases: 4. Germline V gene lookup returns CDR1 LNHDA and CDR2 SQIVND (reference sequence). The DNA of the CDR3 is TGTGCCAGTAGTATCCAGGGGGCAAGCTCTGGAAACACCATATATTTT. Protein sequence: CASSIQGASSGNTIYF.

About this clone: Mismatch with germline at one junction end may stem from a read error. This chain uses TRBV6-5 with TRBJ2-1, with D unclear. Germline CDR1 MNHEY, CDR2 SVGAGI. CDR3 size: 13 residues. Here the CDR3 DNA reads TGTGCCAGCAGTTCTCACTCCGACAATGAGCAGTTCTTC. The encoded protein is CASSSHSDNEQFF.

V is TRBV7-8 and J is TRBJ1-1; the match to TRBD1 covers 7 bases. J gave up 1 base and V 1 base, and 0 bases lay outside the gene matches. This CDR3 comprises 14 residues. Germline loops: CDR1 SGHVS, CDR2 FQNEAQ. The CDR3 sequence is CASSLGQGNTEAFF. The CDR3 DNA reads TGTGCCAGCAGCTTAGGACAGGGGAACACTGAAGCTTTCTTT.

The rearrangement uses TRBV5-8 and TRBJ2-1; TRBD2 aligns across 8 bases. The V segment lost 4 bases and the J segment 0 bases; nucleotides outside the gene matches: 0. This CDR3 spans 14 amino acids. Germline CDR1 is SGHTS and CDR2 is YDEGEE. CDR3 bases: TGTGCCAGCAGCCGGGAGGGCTCCTACAATGAGCAGTTCTTC. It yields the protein CASSREGSYNEQFF.

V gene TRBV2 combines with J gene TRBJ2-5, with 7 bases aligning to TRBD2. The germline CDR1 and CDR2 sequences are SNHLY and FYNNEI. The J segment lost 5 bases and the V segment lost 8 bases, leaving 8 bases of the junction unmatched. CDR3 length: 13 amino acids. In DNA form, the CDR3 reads TGTGCCAGCCGGGACTATTCTTCGGAGACCCAGTACTTC. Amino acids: CASRDYSSETQYF.

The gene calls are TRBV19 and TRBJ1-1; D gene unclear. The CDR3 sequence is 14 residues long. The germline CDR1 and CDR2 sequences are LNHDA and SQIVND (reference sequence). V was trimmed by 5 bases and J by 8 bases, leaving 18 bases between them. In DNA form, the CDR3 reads TGTGCCAGTAGTCCGACCGGGATCAACGCGGAAGCTTTCTTT. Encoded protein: CASSPTGINAEAFF.

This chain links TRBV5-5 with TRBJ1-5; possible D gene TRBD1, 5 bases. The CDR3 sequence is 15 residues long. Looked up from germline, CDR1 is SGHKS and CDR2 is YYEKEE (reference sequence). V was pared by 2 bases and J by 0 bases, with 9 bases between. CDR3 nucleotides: TGTGCCAGCAGCTTATGGGGGGATAGCAATCAGCCCCAGCATTTT. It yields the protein CASSLWGDSNQPQHF.

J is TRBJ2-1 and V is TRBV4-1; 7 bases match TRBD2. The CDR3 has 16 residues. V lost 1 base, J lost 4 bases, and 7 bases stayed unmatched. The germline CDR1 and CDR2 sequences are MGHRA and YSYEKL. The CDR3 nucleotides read TGCGCCAGCAGCCAAGTTGCGGGGGATCGGTACAATGAGCAGTTCTTC. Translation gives CASSQVAGDRYNEQFF.

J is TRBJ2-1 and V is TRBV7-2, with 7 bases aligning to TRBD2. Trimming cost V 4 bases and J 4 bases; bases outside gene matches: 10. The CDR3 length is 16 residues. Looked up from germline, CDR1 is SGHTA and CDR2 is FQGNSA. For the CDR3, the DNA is TGTGCCAGCAGCTCGTCTCGGACGGGGGGATACAATGAGCAGTTCTTC. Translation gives CASSSSRTGGYNEQFF.

The CDR3 DNA sequence: TGTGCCAGCAGTGTTAGGGAGATGACTCAGTATAGCAATCAGCCCCAGCATTTT. This sequence encodes CASSVREMTQYSNQPQHF. The chain combines TRBV6-1 with TRBJ1-5; no clear D gene. V was pared by 4 bases and J by 0 bases, with 19 bases between. CDR1 is MNHNS, CDR2 SASEGT, per germline. This CDR3 region has 18 residues.

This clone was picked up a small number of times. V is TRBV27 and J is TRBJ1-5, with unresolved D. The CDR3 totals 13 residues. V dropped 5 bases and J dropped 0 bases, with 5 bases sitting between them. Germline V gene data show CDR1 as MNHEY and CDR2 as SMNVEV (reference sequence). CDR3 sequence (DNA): TGTGCCAGCAGTCGTTATAGCAATCAGCCCCAGCATTTT. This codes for CASSRYSNQPQHF.

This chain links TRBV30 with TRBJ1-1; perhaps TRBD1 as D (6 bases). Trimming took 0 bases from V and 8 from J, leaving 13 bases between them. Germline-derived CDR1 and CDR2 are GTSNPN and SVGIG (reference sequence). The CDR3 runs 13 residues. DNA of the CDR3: TGTGCCTGGAGTGTTGCAGGGGCGGCGGAAGCTTTCTTT. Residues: CAWSVAGAAEAFF.

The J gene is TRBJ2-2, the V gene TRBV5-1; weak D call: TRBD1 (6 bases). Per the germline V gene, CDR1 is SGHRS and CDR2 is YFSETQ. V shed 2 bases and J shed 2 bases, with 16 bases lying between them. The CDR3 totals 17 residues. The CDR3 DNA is TGCGCCAGCAGCTTACCAAGCGGACAGAAAAACACCGGGGAGCTGTTTTTT. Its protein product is CASSLPSGQKNTGELFF.

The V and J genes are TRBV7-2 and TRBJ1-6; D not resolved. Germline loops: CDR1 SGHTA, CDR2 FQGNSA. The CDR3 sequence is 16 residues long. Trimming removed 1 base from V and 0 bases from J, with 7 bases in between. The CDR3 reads CASSLDSSSYNSPLHF. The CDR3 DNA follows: TGTGCCAGCAGCTTAGACAGCAGCTCCTATAATTCACCCCTCCACTTT.

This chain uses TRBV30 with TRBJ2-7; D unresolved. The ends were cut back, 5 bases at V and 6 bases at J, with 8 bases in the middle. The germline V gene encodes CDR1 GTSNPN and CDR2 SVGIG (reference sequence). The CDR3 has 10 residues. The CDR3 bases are TGTGCCTGGGGATCGTCCGAGCAGTACTTC. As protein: CAWGSSEQYF. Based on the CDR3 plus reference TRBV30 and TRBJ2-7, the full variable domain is SQTIHQWPATLVQPVGSPLSLECTVEGTSNPNLYWYRQAAGRGLQLLFYSVGIGQISSEVPQNLSASRPQDRQFILSSKKLLLSDSGFYLCAWGSSEQYFGPGTRLTVT.

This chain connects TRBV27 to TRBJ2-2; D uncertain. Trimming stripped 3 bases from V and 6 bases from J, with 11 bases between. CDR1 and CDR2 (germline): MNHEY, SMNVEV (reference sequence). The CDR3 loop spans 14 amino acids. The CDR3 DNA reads TGTGCCAGCAGTTTGGGCCCGGTAGCCGGGGAGCTGTTTTTT. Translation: CASSLGPVAGELFF.

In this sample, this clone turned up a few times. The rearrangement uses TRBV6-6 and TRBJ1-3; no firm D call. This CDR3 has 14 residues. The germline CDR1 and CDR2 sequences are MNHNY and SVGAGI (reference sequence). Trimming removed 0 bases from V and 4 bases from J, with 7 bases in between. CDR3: CASSYSTLGNTIYF. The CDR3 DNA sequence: TGTGCCAGCAGTTACTCGACACTCGGAAACACCATATATTTT.

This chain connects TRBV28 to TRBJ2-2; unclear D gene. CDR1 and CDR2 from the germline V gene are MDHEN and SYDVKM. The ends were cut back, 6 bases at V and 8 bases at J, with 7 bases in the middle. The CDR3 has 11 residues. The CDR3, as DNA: TGTGCCAGCAGGCGAAAGGGGGAGCTGTTTTTT. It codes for CASRRKGELFF.

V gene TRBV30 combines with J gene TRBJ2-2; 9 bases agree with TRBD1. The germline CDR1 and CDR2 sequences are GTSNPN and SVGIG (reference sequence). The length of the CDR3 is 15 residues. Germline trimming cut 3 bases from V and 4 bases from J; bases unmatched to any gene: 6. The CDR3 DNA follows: TGTGCCTGGAGGACACAGGGGGCGGGCACCGGGGAGCTGTTTTTT. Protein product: CAWRTQGAGTGELFF. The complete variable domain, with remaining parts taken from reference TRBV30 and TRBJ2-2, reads SQTIHQWPATLVQPVGSPLSLECTVEGTSNPNLYWYRQAAGRGLQLLFYSVGIGQISSEVPQNLSASRPQDRQFILSSKKLLLSDSGFYLCAWRTQGAGTGELFFGEGSRLTVL.